The next 9 T cell receptor beta chains were all read from a single sample in a study of cytomegalovirus exposure and HLA in healthy donors. With 60 Vbeta and 13 Jbeta primers, the PCR was carried out. TCRdb's table, derived via immunoSEQ multiplex PCR, lists solely in-frame clones and lacks some. Of 120,000 or so clones listed, 17% are singletons. The material sequenced was PBMCs. The receptors were sampled from a female donor in good health and CMV-seropositive.

The table lists this clone with many counts. The chain recombines TRBV5-4 with TRBJ2-2; 9 bases match TRBD1. Trimming removed 4 bases from V and 6 bases from J; junction bases left unmatched: 13. The CDR3 totals 17 residues. CDR1 and CDR2 from the germline V gene are SGHNT and YYREEE (reference sequence). This chain's CDR3 is CASSRGTGMGAAGELFF. The CDR3 region has the DNA TGTGCCAGCAGCCGAGGGACAGGGATGGGGGCAGCCGGGGAGCTGTTTTTT.

The chain combines TRBV5-8 with TRBJ1-1; D perhaps matches TRBD1 (5 bases). The CDR3 contains 16 residues. V was shortened by 0 bases and J by 6 bases, with 18 bases between the two germline ends. Germline CDR1 and CDR2: SGHTS and YDEGEE. CDR3 amino acids: CASSLGRGRLHAEAFF. CDR3 DNA sequence: TGTGCCAGCAGCTTGGGGAGGGGCAGGCTCCACGCTGAAGCTTTCTTT. The full variable domain, with the rest looked up from reference TRBV5-8 and TRBJ1-1, is EAGVTQSPTHLIKTRGQQATLRCSPISGHTSVYWYQQALGLGLQFLLWYDEGEERNRGNFPPRFSGRQFPNYSSELNVNALELEDSALYLCASSLGRGRLHAEAFFGQGTRLTVV.

This clone has more than one count but fewer than ten. This chain connects TRBV9 to TRBJ2-1, with TRBD2 matching over 10 bases. This CDR3 has 15 amino acids. Germline CDR1 reads SGDLS; CDR2 reads YYNGEE. Germline trimming cut 3 bases from V and 3 bases from J; bases unmatched to any gene: 3. DNA for the CDR3: TGTGCCAGCAGCGCTAGCGGGAGTGGCTACAATGAGCAGTTCTTC. Translated: CASSASGSGYNEQFF. Together with reference TRBV9 and TRBJ2-1, the CDR3 gives the full variable domain: DSGVTQTPKHLITATGQRVTLRCSPRSGDLSVYWYQQSLDQGLQFLIQYYNGEERAKGNILERFSAQQFPDLHSELNLSSLELGDSALYFCASSASGSGYNEQFFGPGTRLTVL.

This clone has just a few counts. For the CDR3, the DNA is TGTGCCTGGAGCATTCAGAACAATGAAAAACTGTTTTTT. Its protein product is CAWSIQNNEKLFF. The J gene is TRBJ1-4, the V gene TRBV30; D unresolved. The germline V gene encodes CDR1 GTSNPN and CDR2 SVGIG (reference sequence). Trimming shortened V by 3 bases and J by 5 bases, and 10 bases separated the two germline ends. The CDR3 runs 13 residues.

The rearrangement joins TRBV18 to TRBJ2-5, with a weak D call TRBD2 (6 bases). The CDR3 is 14 amino acids. In germline, CDR1 is KGHSH, CDR2 LQKENI. Trimming left V 3 bases short and J 2 bases short, with 10 bases between. CDR3 in DNA: TGTGCCAGCTCACCTCAGACTAGACAAGAGACCCAGTACTTC. It yields the protein CASSPQTRQETQYF.

The rearrangement links TRBV20-1 to TRBJ1-4; D not resolved. Germline-derived CDR1 and CDR2 are DFQATT and SNEGSKA (reference sequence). This CDR3 has 11 amino acids. V lost 0 bases and J lost 10, with 6 bases in between. The CDR3 DNA is TGCAGTGCTAGAGATCGGGGAAAACTGTTTTTT. Protein: CSARDRGKLFF.

The chain employs TRBV9 and TRBJ1-2; 10 bases align to TRBD1. V lost 5 bases and J lost 7; bases outside the gene matches: 5. Germline V gene lookup returns CDR1 SGDLS and CDR2 YYNGEE. The CDR3 totals 13 residues. The CDR3 sequence is CASSRTGGSGYTF. Written as DNA, the CDR3 is TGTGCCAGCAGTAGGACAGGGGGAAGTGGCTACACCTTC.

This chain's CDR3 is CASSLSGTGAPRYF. The CDR3 nucleotides read TGTGCCAGCAGCTTGTCTGGGACAGGTGCCCCCCGATACTTC. This chain joins TRBV5-4 and TRBJ2-7; TRBD1 matches 8 bases. Unmatched junction bases numbered 13, after V lost 1 base and J lost 13 bases. Germline values: CDR1 SGHNT, CDR2 YYREEE (reference sequence). The CDR3 contains 14 residues.

CDR3 DNA sequence: TGTGCCTGGAGTGTAGAGCAGGGGGAGAACACTGAAGCTTTCTTT. Its translation: CAWSVEQGENTEAFF. The rearrangement links TRBV30 to TRBJ1-1; 7 bases fit TRBD1. Germline-derived CDR1 and CDR2 are GTSNPN and SVGIG (reference sequence). J lost 1 base, V lost 0 bases, and 5 bases had no gene match. This CDR3 comprises 15 residues.